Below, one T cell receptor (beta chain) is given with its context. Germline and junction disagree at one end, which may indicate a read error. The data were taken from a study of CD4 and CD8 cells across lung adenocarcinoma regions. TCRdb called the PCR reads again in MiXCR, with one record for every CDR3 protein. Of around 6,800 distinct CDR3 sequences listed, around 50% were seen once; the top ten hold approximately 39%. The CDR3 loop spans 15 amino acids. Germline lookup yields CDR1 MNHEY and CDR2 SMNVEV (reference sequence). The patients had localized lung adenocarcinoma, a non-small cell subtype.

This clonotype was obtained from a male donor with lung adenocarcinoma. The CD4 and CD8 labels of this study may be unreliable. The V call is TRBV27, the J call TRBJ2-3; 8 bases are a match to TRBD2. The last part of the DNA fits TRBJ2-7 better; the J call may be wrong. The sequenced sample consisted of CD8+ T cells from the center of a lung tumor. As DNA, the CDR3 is TGTGGCAGCAGTTCGGGGGGGTGGGCCAAAGATACGCAGTACTTC. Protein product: CGSSSGGWAKDTQYF.